This entry lists 21 T cell receptor beta chains sequenced from one sample in a study of T and B cells in COVID-19 patients. Multiplex PCR with BIOMED2 TRB-A/B primer pools amplified TRB rearrangements. Via MiXCR, TCRdb re-called the multiplex PCR reads, giving one row per CDR3 protein. Altogether more than 4,500 distinct CDR3 sequences are present, 25% to 30% being singletons, with the ten largest covering approximately 13%. TRB was amplified from about 250-500 ng of blood genomic DNA. Sequenced: blood. The receptors come from a human donor with active COVID-19.

Relative to its sample, this clonotype is medium-sized. The chain is built from TRBV6-5 and TRBJ2-5; D is tentatively TRBD1 or TRBD2 (6 bases each). CDR1 MNHEY and CDR2 SVGAGI come from the germline V gene. V lost 6 bases and J 0 bases, leaving 20 bases between the germline ends. The CDR3 is 17 residues long. CDR3 loop: CASSKPGGTGHQETQYF. CDR3 bases: TGTGCCAGCAGCAAACCCGGGGGCACAGGCCACCAAGAGACCCAGTACTTC.

This rearrangement joins TRBV29-1 to TRBJ2-5; the D gene is possibly TRBD1 (6 bases). The ends were cut back, 5 bases at V and 5 bases at J, with 12 bases in the middle. The CDR3 has 12 amino acids. Germline V lookup: CDR1 SQVTM, CDR2 ANQGSEA. The CDR3 reads CSVQGNEETQYF. Written as DNA, the CDR3 is TGCAGCGTTCAGGGGAACGAGGAGACCCAGTACTTC.

Within the sample, this clonotype is medium-sized. V is TRBV19 and J is TRBJ2-2, with TRBD1 as a possible D gene (6 bases). The germline V gene encodes CDR1 LNHDA and CDR2 SQIVND (reference sequence). CDR3 length equals 14 residues. The ends were cut back, 4 bases at V and 6 bases at J, with 12 bases in the middle. DNA of the CDR3: TGTGCCAGTAGTAAGGGGGTCGACGCCGGGGAGCTGTTTTTT. Translating gives CASSKGVDAGELFF.

In its sample, this clonotype ranks as medium-sized. The gene calls are TRBV18 and TRBJ2-3; 13 bases map to TRBD2. V shed 1 base and J 7 bases; nucleotides not matched to a gene: 2. This CDR3 comprises 15 residues. Looked up from germline, CDR1 is KGHSH and CDR2 is LQKENI. The CDR3 DNA reads as TGTGCCAGCTCACCACGGACTAGCGGGAGATATACGCAGTATTTT. This translates into CASSPRTSGRYTQYF.

This clonotype is deemed medium-sized (0.01 to 0.1%). The chain has TRBV11-3 and TRBJ2-5, with D perhaps TRBD1 (5 bases). The CDR3 covers 15 residues. Germline lookup yields CDR1 SGHNT and CDR2 YENEEA. Trimming pared 0 bases from V and 5 bases from J, leaving 13 bases between. CDR3 nucleotides: TGTGCCAGCAGCTTAGACGCAGGGATTTGGGAGACCCAGTACTTC. Amino acids: CASSLDAGIWETQYF.

The genes are TRBV29-1 and TRBJ2-2; 13 nucleotides agree with TRBD2. Unmatched junction bases numbered 5, after V lost 4 bases and J lost 0 bases. The germline V gene encodes CDR1 SQVTM and CDR2 ANQGSEA. The CDR3 sequence is 17 residues long. CDR3 in DNA: TGCAGCGTTGGCAGGGGGACTAGCGGGGCGAACACCGGGGAGCTGTTTTTT. Protein sequence: CSVGRGTSGANTGELFF.

This clonotype was detected only a few times. The rearrangement uses TRBV2 and TRBJ2-2; TRBD1 matches at 9 bases. Germline V lookup: CDR1 SNHLY, CDR2 FYNNEI. The ends lost 6 bases at V and 7 bases at J; junction bases unmatched: 9. CDR3 length: 15 residues. This CDR3 reads CASRLDRGWNGELFF. CDR3 DNA sequence: TGTGCCAGCAGATTAGACAGGGGGTGGAACGGGGAGCTGTTTTTT.

V usage is TRBV20-1 and J usage is TRBJ2-1, with 8 bases aligning to TRBD1. CDR1 DFQATT and CDR2 SNEGSKA come from the germline V gene (reference sequence). There are 11 residues in the CDR3. The CDR3, as DNA: TGCAGCGCGACAGGGGTCGGTGAGCAGTTCTTC. It codes for CSATGVGEQFF.

The V call is TRBV20-1, the J call TRBJ2-6; D unresolved. Trimming took 6 bases from V and 0 from J, leaving 12 bases between them. Germline V CDR1 and CDR2: DFQATT, SNEGSKA (reference sequence). The CDR3 spans 15 residues. This CDR3 reads CSALPAGSGANVLTF. The CDR3 DNA reads TGCAGTGCCCTCCCCGCAGGCTCTGGGGCCAACGTCCTGACTTTC.

This chain links TRBV27 with TRBJ2-2; 10 bases are shared with TRBD1. The CDR3 loop spans 15 amino acids. V shed 4 bases, J shed 4 bases, and the junction held 3 bases outside the gene matches. Looked up from germline, CDR1 is MNHEY and CDR2 is SMNVEV (reference sequence). CDR3 sequence (DNA): TGTGCCAGCAGTTACTGGACAGGGGGCACCGGGGAGCTGTTTTTT. This encodes CASSYWTGGTGELFF.

The rearrangement joins TRBV29-1 to TRBJ2-7, with 9 bases that match TRBD1. This CDR3 comprises 13 residues. Germline CDR1 and CDR2: SQVTM and ANQGSEA. The V gene end was trimmed by 7 bases and the J gene end by 5 bases; junction bases not matched to a gene: 9. CDR3 DNA sequence: TGCAGCGCCAAGGACAGGGGAGTGGACGAGCAGTACTTC. The encoded protein is CSAKDRGVDEQYF.

The rearrangement uses TRBV5-4 and TRBJ2-4; 7 bases agree with TRBD2. The CDR3 sequence is 16 residues long. Trimming took 2 bases from V and 3 from J; bases not matched to a gene: 8. Germline assignment: CDR1 SGHNT and CDR2 YYREEE (reference sequence). The CDR3 DNA follows: TGTGCCAGCAGCTTTCGGGGCGGGAGAGTCAAAAACATTCAGTACTTC. Amino acids: CASSFRGGRVKNIQYF.

For this clonotype: At one boundary the junction diverges from the germline segment, which might be a read error. The rearrangement uses TRBV4-3 and TRBJ2-7, with D perhaps TRBD1 (6 bases). CDR3 length: 13 residues. The germline V gene encodes CDR1 LGHNA and CDR2 YSLEER. For the CDR3, the DNA is TGTGCCAGCAGCCAAGAGGGGGCCTACGAGCAGTACTTC. This codes for CASSQEGAYEQYF.

By its share, this clonotype is medium-sized. V and J are TRBV12-3 or TRBV12-4 and TRBJ2-5, with 7 nucleotides matching TRBD1. The ends lost 4 bases at V and 1 base at J; junction bases unmatched: 0. CDR3 size: 13 residues. CDR3 loop: CASSWDSQETQYF. Here the CDR3 DNA reads TGTGCCAGCAGTTGGGACAGCCAAGAGACCCAGTACTTC.

This clonotype counts as medium-sized. V gene TRBV27 combines with J gene TRBJ2-3; TRBD1 or TRBD2 may be the D gene (5 bases each). This CDR3 spans 14 amino acids. Looked up from germline, CDR1 is MNHEY and CDR2 is SMNVEV (reference sequence). V was clipped by 3 bases and J by 5 bases, with 12 bases between them. The DNA for the CDR3 is TGTGCCAGCAGTTTGGGGACCCTGGGAGATACGCAGTATTTT. Amino acids: CASSLGTLGDTQYF.

This clonotype was seen a few times. The V and J genes are TRBV21-1 and TRBJ2-5; the table's D gene call, TRBD2, was not cross checked with the DNA. TRBV21-1 constitutes a pseudogene. The CDR3 runs to 17 residues. The CDR3 loop is CASSNRVGLAGSETQYF. The CDR3 nucleotides read TGTGCCAGCAGCAACCGGGTGGGACTAGCGGGATCAGAGACCCAGTACTTC.

This sequence joins TRBV11-3 and TRBJ2-5; 10 nucleotides match TRBD2. V gave up 0 bases and J gave up 5 bases; unmatched junction bases: 6. The CDR3 extends over 16 amino acids. Germline assignment: CDR1 SGHNT and CDR2 YENEEA. The CDR3 region has the DNA TGTGCCAGCAGCTTAGACCCTAGCGGGAGATTGGAGACCCAGTACTTC. It specifies CASSLDPSGRLETQYF.

This clonotype is categorized as medium-sized. This sequence joins TRBV7-6 and TRBJ2-1, with a possible D match to TRBD2 (6 bases). The CDR3 has 12 amino acids. V gave up 5 bases and J gave up 7 bases, with 9 bases separating them. Germline-derived CDR1 and CDR2 are SGHVS and FNYEAQ. The CDR3 loop reads CASSPGGNEQFF. In DNA form, the CDR3 reads TGTGCCAGCAGCCCTGGGGGGAATGAGCAGTTCTTC.

V is TRBV19 and J is TRBJ2-1; 9 bases match TRBD2. Germline V gene sequence: CDR1 LNHDA, CDR2 SQIVND (reference sequence). Trimming removed 5 bases from V and 6 bases from J; junction bases left unmatched: 5. The CDR3 runs to 14 residues. This chain's CDR3 is CASSATSGSNEQFF. The CDR3 region has the DNA TGTGCCAGTAGTGCCACTAGCGGGTCCAATGAGCAGTTCTTC.

The chain links TRBV20-1 to TRBJ1-5, with 7 positions matching TRBD1. Germline trimming cut 4 bases from V and 1 base from J; bases unmatched to any gene: 4. The CDR3 spans 14 residues. Germline assignment: CDR1 DFQATT and CDR2 SNEGSKA (reference sequence). CDR3 loop: CSAKLQGSNQPQHF. As DNA, the CDR3 is TGCAGTGCTAAACTACAGGGGAGCAATCAGCCCCAGCATTTT.

In this sample, this clonotype turned up many times. CDR3 DNA: TGTGCCAGCAGGGACAGAGCATCTAGCACAGATACGCAGTATTTT. Its translation: CASRDRASSTDTQYF. This sequence joins TRBV6-6 and TRBJ2-3, with a tentative D call TRBD1 (6 bases). CDR1 is MNHNY, CDR2 SVGAGI, per germline (reference sequence). With 6 bases removed from V and 0 bases from J, the gap between germline ends came to 13 bases. There are 15 residues in the CDR3.